The entry below describes one T cell receptor beta chain. Its antigen is still unknown. This record belongs to a study of Ad26.COV2.S vaccination and SARS-CoV-2 variants. The overall study: By the intramuscular route, Ad26.COV2.S was given once, or twice 56 days apart. Study-level findings and limits: Analyses that measured TCR breadth and depth may have underestimated total T cell responses. Greater spike-specific TCR breadth was seen in vaccine recipients than in placebo recipients. Post-vaccination breadth of spike-specific CD8+ and CD4+ T cell responses was reportedly substantial.

Treatment noted: roughly 18 received Ad26.COV2.S at low or high dose, single or two shots; 5 received placebo; per-sample allocation not given. Specimens were obtained on day 63 following the first vaccine or placebo injection. Libraries were prepared by immunoSEQ multiplex PCR; TCRdb keeps only in-frame clonotypes and omits some of them. The sample carries a few hundred thousand clones, over 75% recorded once. This sequence originates from a person between 18 and 59 years old who received the Ad26.COV2.S COVID-19 vaccine or a placebo. Sequenced material: peripheral blood, taken in a trial of Ad26.COV2.S vaccine versus placebo.

The CDR3, as DNA: TGTGCCAGCTCACCACCCTCACCCGGACTCCAGTACTTC. The encoded protein is CASSPPSPGLQYF. V gene TRBV18 combines with J gene TRBJ2-5; weak D call: TRBD2 (5 bases). The CDR3 is 13 residues long. Germline V gene sequence: CDR1 KGHSH, CDR2 LQKENI. The ends were cut back, 0 bases at V and 10 bases at J, with 12 bases in the middle.